The 6 T cell receptor beta chains below all came from one sample that was sequenced in a study of HIV-infected children after antiretroviral therapy interruption (dated by TCRdb to the late 2010s). According to the study, the label for this sample's treatment or condition signals: PENTA 11 planned treatment interruption arm or continuous ART arm. Library prep was done by 3' RACE. This sample was sequenced with an Illumina MiSeq. TCR libraries were constructed from RNA with a 3' RACE protocol that used unique molecular identifiers to correct for PCR amplification bias. The public reads were quality trimmed at Q25 with fastp and then assembled into clones with MiXCR by TCRdb, keeping productive beta chains. Merged by CDR3 protein, the rows form single entries marked with the most common genes and DNA. A total of around 50,000 distinct CDR3 sequences appear in this sample, 4.3% of them only once. 0.6% to 0.85% of the sample is held by the ten biggest clonotypes.

The material was CD45RA+ CD4+ T cells from PBMCs, pooled from several time points, obtained from a donor given antiretroviral therapy, either interrupted or continuous. The sample's cell subset or site, from its label and the paper: naive CD4+ CD45RA+ CD45RO- T cells. These receptors were collected from a pool of human donors with HIV.

This clonotype has at least ten counts. V is TRBV9 and J is TRBJ2-5, with D perhaps being TRBD1 or TRBD2 (5 bases each). V was shortened by 0 bases and J by 1 base, with 10 bases between the two germline ends. Germline-derived CDR1 and CDR2 are SGDLS and YYNGEE. The CDR3 spans 15 residues. The CDR3 DNA reads as TGTGCCAGCAGCGTAGCATCGGGGCTCCAAGAGACCCAGTACTTC. As protein: CASSVASGLQETQYF.

This clonotype was detected many times. V gene TRBV6-6 combines with J gene TRBJ2-1, with D perhaps matching TRBD1 or TRBD2 (5 bases each). V lost 10 bases to trimming and J lost 7 bases, with 20 bases between them. Germline values: CDR1 MNHNY, CDR2 SVGAGI (reference sequence). This CDR3 contains 14 residues. Here the CDR3 DNA reads TGTGCCAACGCGGAAAGCCAGGGAGCAAATGAGCAGTTCTTC. This translates into CANAESQGANEQFF.

This clonotype appeared a few times. The chain couples TRBV12-3 or TRBV12-4 to TRBJ2-2, with 9 positions matching TRBD2. After removal of 6 bases from V and 5 bases from J, the junction contained 10 bases not matched to a gene. The CDR3 is made up of 16 amino acids. Here the CDR3 reads CASSPGGGGGTGELFF. In nucleotides, the CDR3 is TGTGCCAGCAGCCCCGGCGGGGGGGGCGGTACCGGGGAGCTGTTTTTT.

The chain recombines TRBV21-1 with TRBJ2-3; the table calls TRBD1, which could not be checked here. TRBV21-1 is noted as a pseudogene. This CDR3 has 13 residues. CDR3 loop: CASAGGLTDTQYF. The CDR3 DNA reads TGTGCCAGCGCAGGGGGCCTCACAGATACGCAGTATTTT.

This clonotype was seen repeatedly, ten times or more. The CDR3: CASSQDARGPQPEFF. The CDR3 coding sequence is TGTGCCAGCAGCCAAGATGCCAGGGGTCCCCAACCAGAGTTCTTC. This chain links TRBV4-2 with TRBJ2-1; D perhaps matches TRBD1 (6 bases). The CDR3 is made up of 15 amino acids. In germline, CDR1 is LGHNA, CDR2 YNFKEQ. Between the trimmed V and J ends, which lost 0 bases and 14 bases, there was a span of 20 bases.

This clonotype has at least ten counts. The V call is TRBV27, the J call TRBJ2-7, with D perhaps matching TRBD1 or TRBD2 (5 bases each). Per germline, CDR1 MNHEY and CDR2 SMNVEV (reference sequence). Deletions cut 5 bases from V and 2 bases from J, with 13 bases between. CDR3 length: 14 residues. CDR3: CASSLRDGPYEQYF. CDR3 DNA: TGTGCCAGCAGTCTCCGGGACGGGCCCTACGAGCAGTACTTC.